This is a list of T cell receptor beta chains from one sample in a study of cytomegalovirus exposure and HLA in healthy donors. TCRdb keeps only in-frame clones here, not all; method: immunoSEQ multiplex PCR. This repertoire shows around 72,000 clones, 60% to 75% found once; its top ten account for roughly 21%. Sequencing was done on a sample of PBMCs. All receptors come from a man aged 40-50 years in good health and CMV-seropositive. Both conserved end residues are part of each CDR3. D genes are given only for firm matches. Clone size is not always given. Where it is, it says once, few, many or a class for expanded clones.

clone size	CDR3 length	D gene	V gene	J gene	CDR3 protein	CDR3 DNA
NA	15	NA	TRBV27	TRBJ2-2	CASSLLTSNTGELFF	TGTGCCAGCAGTTTACTGACTAGTAACACCGGGGAGCTGTTTTTT
few	12	NA	TRBV5-6	TRBJ1-1	CASSREPTEAFF	TGTGCCAGCAGCCGGGAACCAACTGAAGCTTTCTTT
NA	16	NA	TRBV5-1	TRBJ2-2	CASSLGGGKNTGELFF	TGCGCCAGCAGCTTGGGGGGCGGAAAGAACACCGGGGAGCTGTTTTTT
NA	13	NA	TRBV27	TRBJ2-1	CATRSVGSNEQFF	TGTGCCACCAGGTCCGTTGGTAGCAATGAGCAGTTCTTC
NA	16	NA	TRBV4-1	TRBJ2-3	CASSQDRLVSTDTQYF	TGCGCCAGCAGCCAAGATCGACTGGTCAGCACAGATACGCAGTATTTT
NA	14	TRBD1	TRBV6-6	TRBJ1-2	CASSYSRDRGYYTF	TGTGCCAGCAGTTATTCCCGGGACAGGGGGTATTACACCTTC
NA	16	NA	TRBV9	TRBJ1-6	CASSPQAIGDNSPLHF	TGTGCCAGCAGCCCCCAAGCGATAGGCGATAATTCACCCCTCCACTTT
few	15	TRBD1	TRBV6-7	TRBJ1-5	CASSPTGEEDQPQHF	TGTGCCAGCAGCCCGACAGGGGAGGAGGATCAGCCCCAGCATTTT
NA	15	NA	TRBV11-2	TRBJ2-1	CASRSGHSSYNEQFF	TGTGCCAGCAGATCGGGACATAGCTCCTACAATGAGCAGTTCTTC
NA	15	TRBD1	TRBV5-1	TRBJ1-5	CASSSGTGDYQPQHF	TGCGCCAGCAGCTCTGGAACAGGGGACTATCAGCCCCAGCATTTT
NA	14	TRBD2	TRBV5-4	TRBJ2-5	CASSAGTTPETQYF	TGTGCCAGCAGCGCCGGGACTACCCCAGAGACCCAGTACTTC
NA	14	TRBD1	TRBV28	TRBJ1-5	CASSDTGGGQPQHF	TGTGCCAGCAGTGATACAGGGGGAGGTCAGCCCCAGCATTTT
NA	13	NA	TRBV7-8	TRBJ1-2	CASSLGGGEGYTF	TGTGCCAGCAGCTTAGGAGGAGGGGAAGGCTACACCTTC
once	17	TRBD2	TRBV4-1	TRBJ2-1	CASSHFTSGGGHTEQFF	TGCGCCAGCAGCCATTTTACTAGCGGGGGGGGCCATACTGAGCAGTTCTTC
few	15	NA	TRBV15	TRBJ1-6	CATSREDRLSSPLHF	TGTGCCACCAGCAGAGAAGACAGGTTGAGTTCACCCCTCCACTTT
NA	15	TRBD1	TRBV27	TRBJ2-7	CASSLGGTGSYEQYF	TGTGCCAGCAGTTTAGGCGGGACAGGATCCTACGAGCAGTACTTC
NA	13	TRBD1	TRBV7-2	TRBJ1-6	CASSVDRDSPLHF	TGTGCCAGCAGCGTAGACAGGGATTCACCCCTCCACTTT
NA	13	NA	TRBV19	TRBJ1-2	CASCGWWVYGYTF	TGTGCCAGCTGCGGGTGGTGGGTCTATGGCTACACCTTC
few	14	NA	TRBV7-2	TRBJ2-7	CASSPRMGMYEQYF	TGTGCCAGCAGCCCTCGAATGGGCATGTACGAGCAGTACTTC
NA	16	TRBD2	TRBV13	TRBJ2-7	CASSRGLAGGFQVQYF	TGTGCCAGCAGCCGGGGACTAGCGGGGGGTTTTCAGGTGCAGTACTTC
NA	19	TRBD2	TRBV5-1	TRBJ2-1	CASSLGVAGAGGRYNEQFF	TGCGCCAGCAGCTTGGGTGTAGCGGGGGCCGGCGGGCGCTACAATGAGCAGTTCTTC
NA	12	NA	TRBV5-4	TRBJ2-5	CASKGQREEQYF	TGTGCCAGTAAGGGACAAAGGGAAGAGCAGTACTTC
once	15	TRBD1	TRBV5-5	TRBJ2-7	CASSLDRGLSYEQYF	TGTGCCAGCAGCTTGGACAGGGGGTTAAGCTACGAGCAGTACTTC
NA	14	NA	TRBV7-2	TRBJ2-2	CASRFRPLVGELFF	TGTGCCAGCAGGTTCCGACCTCTAGTCGGGGAGCTGTTTTTT
once	14	NA	TRBV4-2	TRBJ2-5	CASSQEVSATTQYF	TGTGCCAGCAGCCAAGAGGTCAGCGCCACGACCCAGTACTTC
NA	16	NA	TRBV15	TRBJ2-1	CATSSSGGFSYNEQFF	TGTGCCACCAGCTCCTCCGGGGGATTCTCCTACAATGAGCAGTTCTTC
NA	15	NA	TRBV4-3	TRBJ1-2	CASSQEQAPNYGYTF	TGCGCCAGCAGCCAAGAACAGGCACCTAACTATGGCTACACCTTC
NA	15	TRBD2	TRBV30	TRBJ2-1	CAWSAGLADYNEQFF	TGTGCCTGGAGTGCAGGACTAGCGGATTACAATGAGCAGTTCTTC
few	15	NA	TRBV4-1	TRBJ1-4	CASSRLGSGYEKLFF	TGCGCCAGCAGCCGCCTAGGGAGTGGATATGAAAAACTGTTTTTT
few	13	NA	TRBV7-9	TRBJ2-3	CASSWTIADTQYF	TGTGCCAGCAGCTGGACTATTGCAGATACGCAGTATTTT
NA	15	TRBD1	TRBV19	TRBJ2-7	CASTPGDRGPYEQYF	TGTGCCAGTACCCCCGGGGACAGGGGACCCTACGAGCAGTACTTC
NA	17	TRBD1	TRBV5-1	TRBJ1-1	CASSSTGGTLMNTEAFF	TGCGCCAGCAGCTCGACAGGGGGCACTTTAATGAACACTGAAGCTTTCTTT
once	16	TRBD1	TRBV9	TRBJ2-3	CASSVTGGVGTDTQYF	TGTGCCAGCAGCGTCACAGGGGGCGTTGGCACAGATACGCAGTATTTT
once	15	NA	TRBV11-3	TRBJ2-7	CASSQKRKAAYEQYF	TGTGCCAGCAGTCAGAAGCGGAAGGCGGCATACGAGCAGTACTTC
NA	15	TRBD2	TRBV6-5	TRBJ2-1	CASSTGTSGYNEQFF	TGTGCCAGCAGTACCGGGACTAGCGGGTACAATGAGCAGTTCTTC
NA	18	TRBD1	TRBV30	TRBJ1-3	CAWNRDRAPGNSGNTIYF	TGTGCCTGGAACCGGGACAGAGCACCCGGGAACTCTGGAAACACCATATATTTT
once	15	NA	TRBV18	TRBJ2-3	CASSPGYQGTDTQYF	TGTGCCAGCTCACCGGGCTACCAAGGCACAGATACGCAGTATTTT